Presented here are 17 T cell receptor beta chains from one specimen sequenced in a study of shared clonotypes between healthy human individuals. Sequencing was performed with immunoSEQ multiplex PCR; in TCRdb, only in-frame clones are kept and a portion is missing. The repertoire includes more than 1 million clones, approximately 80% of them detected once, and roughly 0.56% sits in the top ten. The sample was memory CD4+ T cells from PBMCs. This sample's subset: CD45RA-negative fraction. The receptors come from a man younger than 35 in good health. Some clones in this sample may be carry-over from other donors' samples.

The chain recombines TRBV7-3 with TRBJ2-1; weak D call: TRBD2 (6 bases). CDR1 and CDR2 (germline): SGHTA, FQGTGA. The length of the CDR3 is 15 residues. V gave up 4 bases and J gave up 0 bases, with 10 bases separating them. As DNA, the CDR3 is TGTGCCAGCAGCTCCGGGACTGGCTCCTACAATGAGCAGTTCTTC. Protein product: CASSSGTGSYNEQFF.

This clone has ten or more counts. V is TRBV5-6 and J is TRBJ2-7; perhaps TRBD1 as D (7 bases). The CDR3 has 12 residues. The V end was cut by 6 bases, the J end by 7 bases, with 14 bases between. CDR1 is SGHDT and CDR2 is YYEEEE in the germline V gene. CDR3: CASTLQGTEQYF. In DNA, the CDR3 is TGTGCCAGCACCTTACAGGGGACTGAGCAGTACTTC.

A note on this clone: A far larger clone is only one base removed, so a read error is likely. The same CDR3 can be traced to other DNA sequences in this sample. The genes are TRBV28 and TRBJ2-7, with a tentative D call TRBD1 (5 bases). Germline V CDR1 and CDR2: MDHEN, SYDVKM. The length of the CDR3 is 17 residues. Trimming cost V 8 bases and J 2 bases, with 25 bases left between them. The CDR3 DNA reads TGTGCCAGCCAACCAAACGATCAGGGTCCTACTACCTACGAGCAGTACTTC. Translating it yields CASQPNDQGPTTYEQYF.

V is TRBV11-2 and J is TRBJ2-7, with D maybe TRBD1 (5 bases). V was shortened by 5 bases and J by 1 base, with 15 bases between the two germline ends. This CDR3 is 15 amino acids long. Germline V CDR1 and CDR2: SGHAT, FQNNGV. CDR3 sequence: CASSLSQDISYEQYF. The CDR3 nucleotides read TGTGCCAGCAGCCTCTCCCAGGACATATCCTACGAGCAGTACTTC.

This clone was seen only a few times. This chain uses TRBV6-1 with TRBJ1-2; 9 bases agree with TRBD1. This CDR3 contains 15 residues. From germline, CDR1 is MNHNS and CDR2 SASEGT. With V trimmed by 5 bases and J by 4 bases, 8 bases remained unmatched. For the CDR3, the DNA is TGTGCCAGCAGTTCTACAGGGGGCTTCGGCTATGGCTACACCTTC. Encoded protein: CASSSTGGFGYGYTF.

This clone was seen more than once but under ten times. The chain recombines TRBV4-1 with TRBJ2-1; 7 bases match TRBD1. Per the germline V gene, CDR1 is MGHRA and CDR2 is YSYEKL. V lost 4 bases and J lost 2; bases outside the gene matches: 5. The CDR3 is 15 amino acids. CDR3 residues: CASSRDRDTYNEQFF. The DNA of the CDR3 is TGCGCCAGCAGCCGAGACAGGGACACCTACAATGAGCAGTTCTTC.

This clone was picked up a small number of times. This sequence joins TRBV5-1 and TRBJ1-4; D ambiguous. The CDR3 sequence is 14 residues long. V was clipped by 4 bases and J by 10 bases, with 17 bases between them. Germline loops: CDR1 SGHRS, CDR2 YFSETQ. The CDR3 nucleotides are TGCGCCAGCAGCAACGTCACCTATGGCGGAAAACTGTTTTTT. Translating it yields CASSNVTYGGKLFF.

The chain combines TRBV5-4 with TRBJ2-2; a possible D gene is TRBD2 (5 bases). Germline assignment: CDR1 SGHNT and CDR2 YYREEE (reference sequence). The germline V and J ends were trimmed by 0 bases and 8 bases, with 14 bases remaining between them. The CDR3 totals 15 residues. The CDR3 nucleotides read TGTGCCAGCAGCTTGGCCCAAGCGGTTGGTGGGGAGCTGTTTTTT. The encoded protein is CASSLAQAVGGELFF.

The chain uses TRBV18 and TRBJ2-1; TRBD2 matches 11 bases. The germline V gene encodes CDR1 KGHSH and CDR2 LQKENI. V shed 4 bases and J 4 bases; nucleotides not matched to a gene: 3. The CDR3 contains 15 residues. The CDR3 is CASSLGTSGYNEQFF. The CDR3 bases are TGTGCCAGCTCACTCGGGACTAGCGGTTACAATGAGCAGTTCTTC.

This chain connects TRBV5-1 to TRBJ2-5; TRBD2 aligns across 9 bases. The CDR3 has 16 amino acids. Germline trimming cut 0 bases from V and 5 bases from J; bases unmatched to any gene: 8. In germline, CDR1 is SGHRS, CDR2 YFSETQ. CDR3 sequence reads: CASSLGTSASMETQYF. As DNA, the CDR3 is TGCGCCAGCAGCTTGGGGACTAGCGCCTCGATGGAGACCCAGTACTTC.

The CDR3 DNA sequence: TGCGCCAGCAGCTCGACACCCCGACAGGGACTGACCTACGAGCAGTACTTC. Translated: CASSSTPRQGLTYEQYF. The chain couples TRBV5-1 to TRBJ2-7, with D maybe TRBD1 (7 bases). V was pared by 3 bases and J by 2 bases, with 21 bases between. The CDR3 consists of 17 residues. Germline values: CDR1 SGHRS, CDR2 YFSETQ.

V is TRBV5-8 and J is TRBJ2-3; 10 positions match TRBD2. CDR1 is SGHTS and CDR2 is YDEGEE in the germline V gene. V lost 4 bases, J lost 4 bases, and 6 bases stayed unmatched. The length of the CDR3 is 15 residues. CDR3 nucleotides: TGTGCCAGCAGCAGAAGCGGGAGGGGGGCAGATACGCAGTATTTT. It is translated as CASSRSGRGADTQYF.

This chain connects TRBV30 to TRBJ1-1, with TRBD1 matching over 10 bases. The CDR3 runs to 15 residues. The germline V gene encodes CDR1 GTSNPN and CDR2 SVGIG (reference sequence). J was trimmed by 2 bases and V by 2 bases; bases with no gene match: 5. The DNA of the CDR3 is TGTGCCTGGAGTCCCCGGGACAGGGGCAACACTGAAGCTTTCTTT. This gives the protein CAWSPRDRGNTEAFF.

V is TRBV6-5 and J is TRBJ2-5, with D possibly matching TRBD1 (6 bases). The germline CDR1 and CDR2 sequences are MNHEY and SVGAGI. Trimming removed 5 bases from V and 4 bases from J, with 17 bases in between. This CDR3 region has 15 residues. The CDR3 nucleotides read TGTGCCAGCAGTCAAGGACAGAACGTGCTAGAGACCCAGTACTTC. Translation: CASSQGQNVLETQYF.

CDR3 sequence: CASSPGLADSYEQYF. The DNA for the CDR3 is TGTGCCAGCAGCCCAGGGTTAGCGGACTCCTACGAGCAGTACTTC. The rearrangement uses TRBV7-9 and TRBJ2-5, with D tentatively TRBD2 (6 bases). Judging by the DNA end, TRBJ2-7 fits better; the J call may be wrong. From germline, CDR1 is SEHNR and CDR2 FQNEAQ (reference sequence). This CDR3 has 15 residues.

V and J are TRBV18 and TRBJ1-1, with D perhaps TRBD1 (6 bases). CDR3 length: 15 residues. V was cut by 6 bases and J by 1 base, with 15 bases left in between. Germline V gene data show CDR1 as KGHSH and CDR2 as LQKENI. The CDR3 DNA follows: TGTGCCAGCTCTTATTCAGGGGTCCCGAACACTGAAGCTTTCTTT. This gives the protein CASSYSGVPNTEAFF.

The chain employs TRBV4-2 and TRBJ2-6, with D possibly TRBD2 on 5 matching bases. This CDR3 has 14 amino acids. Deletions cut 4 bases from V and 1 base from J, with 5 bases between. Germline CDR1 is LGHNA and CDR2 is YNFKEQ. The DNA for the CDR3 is TGTGCCAGCAGCCCGGGATCTGGGGCCAACGTCCTGACTTTC. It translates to CASSPGSGANVLTF.